The 18 T cell receptor beta chains below were found in one sample sequenced in a study. TCRdb reprocessed the RT-PCR reads with MiXCR, giving one entry per CDR3 protein. The sample consists of about 680,000 distinct CDR3 sequences, around 14% of them appearing once. Sequences were obtained from memory CD4+ T cells from blood. Source of these receptors: a female donor in good health, serving as a healthy control.

The sample holds many counts of this clonotype. The V call is TRBV7-2, the J call TRBJ2-7; 10 nucleotides align to TRBD2. V lost 6 bases and J lost 5; bases outside the gene matches: 7. From germline, CDR1 is SGHTA and CDR2 FQGNSA. There are 14 residues in the CDR3. This chain's CDR3 is CASSRSGGRDEQYF. In DNA form, the CDR3 reads TGTGCCAGCAGTCGTAGCGGGGGGCGCGACGAGCAGTACTTC.

This clonotype occurred many times. The chain employs TRBV5-1 and TRBJ2-7; D is uncertain. The ends were cut back, 3 bases at V and 5 bases at J, with 9 bases in the middle. This CDR3 comprises 12 residues. Looked up from germline, CDR1 is SGHRS and CDR2 is YFSETQ. The CDR3 DNA reads TGCGCCAGCAGCTCCGATTGGGACGAGCAGTACTTC. Amino acids: CASSSDWDEQYF.

About this clonotype itself: The junction departs from germline at one end; a sequencing error may be responsible. This sequence joins TRBV11-2 and TRBJ1-5; D is uncertain. The CDR3 runs to 14 residues. Germline CDR1 reads SGHAT; CDR2 reads FQNNGV. The CDR3 DNA follows: TGTGCCAGCAGCTTAACACGGCCAAATCAGCCCCAGAATTTT. Protein product: CASSLTRPNQPQNF.

This clonotype has ten or more counts. This rearrangement joins TRBV18 to TRBJ2-7, with 8 nucleotides matching TRBD1. The length of the CDR3 is 15 residues. Germline V gives CDR1 KGHSH, CDR2 LQKENI. The J segment lost 0 bases and the V segment lost 2 bases, leaving 3 bases of the junction unmatched. The CDR3 reads CASSPGQGGSYEQYF. The CDR3, as DNA: TGTGCCAGCTCACCAGGACAGGGAGGCTCCTACGAGCAGTACTTC.

The chain has TRBV18 and TRBJ1-1, with D possibly TRBD1 on 5 matching bases. CDR1 and CDR2 (germline): KGHSH, LQKENI. The germline V and J ends were trimmed by 3 bases and 7 bases, with 15 bases remaining between them. This CDR3 has 14 residues. DNA of the CDR3: TGTGCCAGCTCACCCACAGGAATTGATTTTGAAGCTTTCTTT. Protein product: CASSPTGIDFEAFF. Supplemented by reference TRBV18 and TRBJ1-1, the full variable domain reads NAGVMQNPRHLVRRRGQEARLRCSPMKGHSHVYWYRQLPEEGLKFMVYLQKENIIDESGMPKERFSAEFPKEGPSILRIQQVVRGDSAAYFCASSPTGIDFEAFFGQGTRLTVV.

The J gene is TRBJ2-7, the V gene TRBV5-1, with D perhaps matching TRBD1 (6 bases). Deletions cut 3 bases from V and 6 bases from J, with 16 bases between. The CDR3 loop spans 14 amino acids. The V gene's germline CDR1 is SGHRS and CDR2 YFSETQ. The DNA for the CDR3 is TGCGCCAGCAGCTCTACAAGCCAGGGGAGCGAGCAGTACTTC. It yields the protein CASSSTSQGSEQYF.

This clonotype was detected only a few times. The V gene is TRBV5-1, the J gene TRBJ2-7; 8 bases align to TRBD1. Germline V gene sequence: CDR1 SGHRS, CDR2 YFSETQ. The CDR3 has 15 residues. V was clipped by 0 bases and J by 4 bases; unmatched bases: 6. Here the CDR3 reads CASSLGQGKGYEQYF. Written as DNA, the CDR3 is TGCGCCAGCAGCTTGGGACAGGGGAAAGGTTACGAGCAGTACTTC. The full variable domain, rest sourced from reference TRBV5-1 and TRBJ2-7, is KAGVTQTPRYLIKTRGQQVTLSCSPISGHRSVSWYQQTPGQGLQFLFEYFSETQRNKGNFPGRFSGRQFSNSRSEMNVSTLELGDSALYLCASSLGQGKGYEQYFGPGTRLTVT.

This clonotype was detected a few times. The CDR3 is CASSVWRGGELFF. The CDR3 DNA reads TGTGCCAGCAGCGTTTGGCGCGGCGGGGAGCTGTTTTTT. The rearrangement uses TRBV7-3 and TRBJ2-2; D is undetermined. Germline V gives CDR1 SGHTA, CDR2 FQGTGA. This CDR3 is 13 amino acids long. V was clipped by 5 bases and J by 7 bases, with 11 bases between them.

This clonotype showed up just a few times. V is TRBV20-1 and J is TRBJ1-2, with D unresolved. The length of the CDR3 is 12 residues. Germline values: CDR1 DFQATT, CDR2 SNEGSKA (reference sequence). V was shortened by 6 bases and J by 8 bases, with 16 bases between the two germline ends. As DNA, the CDR3 is TGCAGTGCCCGAGGTTCGGCTCACGGCTACACCTTC. It encodes CSARGSAHGYTF.

This clonotype was recorded many times. The rearrangement links TRBV20-1 to TRBJ1-6; D possibly corresponds to TRBD1 (6 bases). Trimming stripped 0 bases from V and 9 bases from J, with 15 bases between. Looked up from germline, CDR1 is DFQATT and CDR2 is SNEGSKA (reference sequence). This CDR3 comprises 15 residues. CDR3 amino acids: CSAREGGRQLSPLHF. The CDR3, as DNA: TGCAGTGCTAGAGAAGGGGGACGGCAGCTTTCACCCCTCCACTTT.

The chain employs TRBV6-2 or TRBV6-3 and TRBJ2-5; 10 bases align to TRBD1. Germline trimming cut 5 bases from V and 9 bases from J; bases unmatched to any gene: 3. CDR1 and CDR2 from the germline V gene are MNHEY and SVGEGT. CDR3 length equals 12 residues. The CDR3 loop reads CASSRGQGSQYF. CDR3 in DNA: TGTGCCAGCAGTCGGGGACAGGGGTCCCAGTACTTC.

This clonotype was seen a few times. The V call is TRBV6-1, the J call TRBJ1-1; D is uncertain. This CDR3 contains 14 residues. Trimming took 5 bases from V and 1 from J, leaving 11 bases between them. In germline, CDR1 is MNHNS, CDR2 SASEGT. The CDR3 bases are TGTGCCAGCAGTCGTGGGGTGTGGAACACTGAAGCTTTCTTT. This gives the protein CASSRGVWNTEAFF.

Worth noting for this clonotype: One end of the junction fails to match germline, which may point to a read error. The chain joins TRBV7-7 to TRBJ2-7; D is unclear. The germline gives CDR1 SSHAT, CDR2 FNYEAQ (reference sequence). This CDR3 is 14 amino acids long. CDR3 in amino acids: CASSLGGVNYEQYF. The CDR3 coding sequence is TGTGCTAGCAGCTTAGGCGGAGTGAACTACGAGCAGTACTTC.

The sample holds a few counts of this clonotype. The V call is TRBV6-2 or TRBV6-3, the J call TRBJ2-3, with TRBD2 identical over 11 bases. The CDR3 spans 17 residues. Trimming took 0 bases from V and 3 from J; bases not matched to a gene: 5. Germline CDR1 is MNHEY and CDR2 is SVGEGT. DNA for the CDR3: TGTGCCAGCAGTTACTCGACTAGCGGGGTGGATACAGATACGCAGTATTTT. Translation gives CASSYSTSGVDTDTQYF.

This clonotype was detected ten times or more. V gene TRBV3-1 combines with J gene TRBJ1-2; D remains unclear. The V end was cut by 4 bases, the J end by 6 bases, with 9 bases between. Germline V gene lookup returns CDR1 LGHDT and CDR2 YNNKEL (reference sequence). The CDR3 contains 12 residues. CDR3 sequence: CASSLLRDGYTF. In nucleotides, the CDR3 is TGTGCCAGCAGCCTTTTGCGGGATGGCTACACCTTC.

The chain joins TRBV7-9 to TRBJ2-1; 13 bases fit TRBD2. The CDR3 runs to 16 residues. Germline assignment: CDR1 SEHNR and CDR2 FQNEAQ (reference sequence). V dropped 5 bases and J dropped 9; count of bases not matched to a gene: 10. DNA for the CDR3: TGTGCCAGCAGCCCCAGACTAGCGGGAGGTGACGGTGAGCAGTTCTTC. Translated: CASSPRLAGGDGEQFF.

The chain recombines TRBV20-1 with TRBJ2-1; 8 bases map to TRBD2. The germline gives CDR1 DFQATT, CDR2 SNEGSKA (reference sequence). The V segment lost 1 base and the J segment 8 bases; nucleotides outside the gene matches: 10. The CDR3 sequence is 15 residues long. The CDR3 DNA sequence: TGCAGTGCTAGAGGTCTCAGCGGGAGAATCGATGAGCAGTTCTTC. Translating gives CSARGLSGRIDEQFF.

To note about this clonotype: Sequence at one end of the junction differs from germline and may be a read error. The chain recombines TRBV7-7 with TRBJ2-1; D is possibly TRBD1 or TRBD2 (5 bases each). This CDR3 has 15 residues. Looked up from germline, CDR1 is SSHAT and CDR2 is FNYEAQ (reference sequence). For the CDR3, the DNA is TGTGCCAGCAGCTTAGGGGACGGAGGCGGGTATGAGCAGTCCTTC. The encoded protein is CASSLGDGGGYEQSF.